A single sample gave rise to the 26 T cell receptor beta chains below, sequenced in a study of T cell responses to AZD1222 COVID-19 vaccine. The repertoire was sequenced with immunoSEQ multiplex PCR; TCRdb's copy has only in-frame clones and lacks some. The profile shows about 130,000 clones, 70% to 90% of them singletons. Sequencing used peripheral blood, obtained on day 0 of AZD1222 vaccination. The receptors stem from an adult in good health.

This chain joins TRBV18 and TRBJ1-4; D unclear. The V gene lost 4 bases and the J gene lost 5 bases, with 14 bases spanning the gap. Germline lookup yields CDR1 KGHSH and CDR2 LQKENI. The CDR3 covers 15 residues. The CDR3 spells CASSLGRTVNEKLFF. The DNA of the CDR3 is TGTGCCAGCTCACTAGGACGGACTGTGAATGAAAAACTGTTTTTT. The complete variable domain, with remaining parts taken from reference TRBV18 and TRBJ1-4, reads NAGVMQNPRHLVRRRGQEARLRCSPMKGHSHVYWYRQLPEEGLKFMVYLQKENIIDESGMPKERFSAEFPKEGPSILRIQQVVRGDSAAYFCASSLGRTVNEKLFFGSGTQLSVL.

CDR3 loop: CASSARQGMANEKLFF. The DNA of the CDR3 is TGTGCCAGCAGTGCCCGACAGGGGATGGCTAATGAAAAACTGTTTTTT. The chain has TRBV6-1 and TRBJ1-4; TRBD1 matches 8 bases. Germline V lookup: CDR1 MNHNS, CDR2 SASEGT. The CDR3 extends over 16 amino acids. V lost 4 bases to trimming and J lost 3 bases; unmatched junction nucleotides: 7.

The chain has TRBV27 and TRBJ1-2; 9 bases fit TRBD1. The germline gives CDR1 MNHEY, CDR2 SMNVEV (reference sequence). V lost 6 bases to trimming and J lost 4 bases; unmatched junction nucleotides: 6. The CDR3 loop spans 14 amino acids. The CDR3 bases are TGTGCCAGCAGCGACAGGGGGAAGAGCTATGGCTACACCTTC. Translated: CASSDRGKSYGYTF.

About this clone: The same CDR3 arises from other DNA sequences in this sample as well. The V gene is TRBV28, the J gene TRBJ1-1; D is unresolved. V lost 2 bases to trimming and J lost 3 bases, with 4 bases between them. Germline lookup yields CDR1 MDHEN and CDR2 SYDVKM. The CDR3 runs 12 residues. Here the CDR3 reads CASSLLDTEAFF. The CDR3 DNA sequence: TGTGCCAGCAGTTTACTAGACACTGAAGCTTTCTTT.

The chain uses TRBV19 and TRBJ1-5; unclear D gene. The CDR3 loop spans 14 amino acids. Trimming took 3 bases from V and 3 from J, leaving 9 bases between them. From germline, CDR1 is LNHDA and CDR2 SQIVND (reference sequence). The CDR3 DNA reads TGTGCCAGTAGTATCCCAGGTGACAATCAGCCCCAGCATTTT. The encoded protein is CASSIPGDNQPQHF.

The chain recombines TRBV9 with TRBJ2-2; the match to TRBD2 covers 11 bases. This CDR3 is built from 16 residues. Trimming cost V 3 bases and J 5 bases; bases outside gene matches: 6. The germline V gene encodes CDR1 SGDLS and CDR2 YYNGEE. The CDR3, as DNA: TGTGCCAGCAGCGCCCTACTAGCGGGGGAGACCGGGGAGCTGTTTTTT. Translating it yields CASSALLAGETGELFF.

This sequence joins TRBV21-1 and TRBJ1-1. TRBV21-1 is flagged as a pseudogene. The CDR3 consists of 15 residues. CDR3 region: CASTRGEGRPTEAFF. The CDR3 DNA sequence: TGTGCCAGCACCCGGGGGGAGGGAAGACCCACTGAAGCTTTCTTT.

This chain joins TRBV2 and TRBJ2-7; TRBD2 matches at 8 bases. In germline, CDR1 is SNHLY, CDR2 FYNNEI. This CDR3 has 12 residues. After removal of 6 bases from V and 7 bases from J, the junction contained 5 bases not matched to a gene. This CDR3 reads CASRGLVGEQYF. The CDR3, as DNA: TGTGCCAGCAGGGGACTAGTCGGTGAGCAGTACTTC.

The chain is built from TRBV27 and TRBJ1-2; TRBD1 matches 7 bases. The CDR3 extends over 13 amino acids. Trimming took 4 bases from V and 1 from J; bases not matched to a gene: 0. The germline V gene encodes CDR1 MNHEY and CDR2 SMNVEV (reference sequence). The CDR3 nucleotides read TGTGCCAGCAGTTACAGGGGTAACTATGGCTACACCTTC. Its protein product is CASSYRGNYGYTF.

The rearrangement joins TRBV7-2 to TRBJ1-2; 7 bases fit TRBD1. Losses at the gene ends were 2 bases for V and 2 bases for J; bases not matched to a gene: 11. Germline V gives CDR1 SGHTA, CDR2 FQGNSA. The CDR3 has 17 residues. The CDR3 sequence is CASSLTQRAGGNYGYTF. DNA of the CDR3: TGTGCCAGCAGCTTAACACAGAGGGCAGGGGGGAACTATGGCTACACCTTC.

The chain recombines TRBV10-3 with TRBJ1-6, with D tentatively TRBD1 (5 bases). The CDR3 runs to 14 residues. V lost 0 bases to trimming and J lost 10 bases, with 10 bases between them. Germline-derived CDR1 and CDR2 are ENHRY and SYGVKD. The CDR3 protein is CAISESWGGSPLHF. As DNA, the CDR3 is TGTGCCATCAGTGAGTCGTGGGGGGGGTCACCCCTCCACTTT.

CDR3 nucleotides: TGTGCCAGCAGTTACTCGACCAGGGGAAATATAGGTGAGCAGTTCTTC. This translates into CASSYSTRGNIGEQFF. The chain recombines TRBV6-5 with TRBJ2-1, with D perhaps TRBD1 (6 bases). The germline V gene encodes CDR1 MNHEY and CDR2 SVGAGI. The V end lost 0 bases, the J end lost 9 bases, and 18 bases lay between the germline ends. The CDR3 extends over 16 amino acids.

The chain employs TRBV5-1 and TRBJ2-3; no definite D call. CDR3 length: 14 residues. V was trimmed by 3 bases and J by 6 bases, leaving 14 bases between them. CDR1 and CDR2 (germline): SGHRS, YFSETQ. CDR3 region: CASSSQSPQDTQYF. The DNA of the CDR3 is TGCGCCAGCAGCTCGCAGTCTCCCCAGGATACGCAGTATTTT.

This clone was observed once. The rearrangement joins TRBV2 to TRBJ1-5; D might be TRBD1 (6 bases). Germline CDR1 and CDR2: SNHLY and FYNNEI. The CDR3 contains 16 residues. V was pared by 0 bases and J by 7 bases, with 16 bases between. The CDR3 DNA reads TGTGCCAGCAGTGAAGCTAACAGGGATTTTCGGCAGCCCCAGCATTTT. Amino acid sequence: CASSEANRDFRQPQHF.

There are a few counts of this clone. The chain has TRBV6-5 and TRBJ1-6; D might be TRBD1 (6 bases). Germline CDR1 MNHEY, CDR2 SVGAGI. V was cut by 7 bases and J by 10 bases, with 14 bases left in between. The CDR3 is 13 amino acids. This CDR3 is CASNQGLGSPLHF. The CDR3 DNA reads TGTGCCAGCAACCAGGGGCTGGGATCACCCCTCCACTTT.

The V and J genes are TRBV7-9 and TRBJ1-2; no clear D. Trimming removed 1 base from V and 6 bases from J, with 18 bases in between. This CDR3 region has 16 residues. The V gene's germline CDR1 is SEHNR and CDR2 FQNEAQ (reference sequence). The CDR3 is CASSLEGDLMSHGYTF. The CDR3 coding sequence is TGTGCCAGCAGCTTAGAGGGTGACTTAATGTCCCATGGCTACACCTTC. Using reference TRBV7-9 and TRBJ1-2 for the parts outside the CDR3, the full variable domain is DTGVSQNPRHKITKRGQNVTFRCDPISEHNRLYWYRQTLGQGPEFLTYFQNEAQLEKSRLLSDRFSAERPKGSFSTLEIQRTEQGDSAMYLCASSLEGDLMSHGYTFGSGTRLTVV.

The gene calls are TRBV19 and TRBJ2-1; D call uncertain. Trimming removed 4 bases at V and 7 bases at J, with 17 bases between. Germline V gene data show CDR1 as LNHDA and CDR2 as SQIVND (reference sequence). This CDR3 is built from 15 residues. The CDR3 loop reads CASSKRWRSENEQFF. The CDR3 coding sequence is TGTGCCAGTAGTAAGAGATGGCGGTCGGAAAATGAGCAGTTCTTC.

The V gene is TRBV7-6, the J gene TRBJ2-3, with D possibly matching TRBD2 (6 bases). The CDR3 contains 16 residues. Germline lookup yields CDR1 SGHVS and CDR2 FNYEAQ. The ends were cut back, 5 bases at V and 0 bases at J, with 15 bases in the middle. The CDR3 sequence: CASSPDALASTDTQYF. The CDR3, as DNA: TGTGCCAGCAGCCCTGACGCACTAGCTAGCACAGATACGCAGTATTTT. The full variable domain, with the rest looked up from reference TRBV7-6 and TRBJ2-3, is GAGVSQSPRYKVTKRGQDVALRCDPISGHVSLYWYRQALGQGPEFLTYFNYEAQQDKSGLPNDRFSAERPEGSISTLTIQRTEQRDSAMYRCASSPDALASTDTQYFGPGTRLTVL.

This clone was seen a single time. At one end, the junction sequence differs from germline, possibly due to a read error. The chain couples TRBV4-1 to TRBJ2-1, with 13 bases matching TRBD2. Per the germline V gene, CDR1 is MGHRA and CDR2 is YSYEKL. The CDR3 sequence is 16 residues long. CDR3 sequence: CASSHVQPGLAGYPIF. The CDR3 nucleotides read TGCGCCAGCAGCCACGTACAACCGGGACTAGCGGGATACCCCATCTTC.

The CDR3 loop is CATSDLQDELHTQYF. CDR3 nucleotide sequence: TGTGCCACCAGTGATTTGCAAGATGAGCTCCATACGCAGTATTTT. The chain links TRBV24-1 to TRBJ2-3; no clear D. There are 15 residues in the CDR3. V lost 0 bases to trimming and J lost 7 bases, with 13 bases between them. Germline V lookup: CDR1 KGHDR, CDR2 SFDVKD.

The V gene is TRBV30, the J gene TRBJ1-1, with 9 bases identical to TRBD1. The CDR3 is 12 amino acids. Losses at the gene ends were 8 bases for V and 3 bases for J; bases not matched to a gene: 4. CDR1 is GTSNPN and CDR2 is SVGIG in the germline V gene (reference sequence). CDR3 nucleotide sequence: TGTGCCCGCAGGGACAGGGACACTGAAGCTTTCTTT. Its translation is CARRDRDTEAFF.

The chain employs TRBV5-1 and TRBJ2-3, with no clear D. This CDR3 has 12 residues. Germline V CDR1 and CDR2: SGHRS, YFSETQ. The V end lost 1 base, the J end lost 2 bases, and 2 bases lay between the germline ends. The CDR3 spells CASSLPTDTQYF. The CDR3 DNA reads TGCGCCAGCAGCTTGCCCACAGATACGCAGTATTTT.

V usage is TRBV7-3 and J usage is TRBJ1-4; possible D gene TRBD1, 6 bases. The CDR3 spans 13 residues. Trimming stripped 8 bases from V and 8 bases from J, with 15 bases between. Germline lookup yields CDR1 SGHTA and CDR2 FQGTGA. The CDR3 here is CASASGAGEKLFF. In nucleotides, the CDR3 is TGTGCCAGCGCATCGGGGGCTGGGGAAAAACTGTTTTTT.

The gene calls are TRBV24-1 and TRBJ1-2; D unresolved. Trimming pared 5 bases from V and 4 bases from J, leaving 16 bases between. Looked up from germline, CDR1 is KGHDR and CDR2 is SFDVKD. The CDR3 contains 15 residues. The CDR3 DNA follows: TGTGCCACCAGTGGCCCCCCCCCAGACACCTATGGCTACACCTTC. This sequence encodes CATSGPPPDTYGYTF.

V usage is TRBV28 and J usage is TRBJ1-5; D ambiguous. V was clipped by 4 bases and J by 4 bases, with 17 bases between them. The CDR3 totals 16 residues. Per germline, CDR1 MDHEN and CDR2 SYDVKM. The CDR3 sequence: CASSSTLAGRNQPQHF. CDR3 DNA: TGTGCCAGCAGTTCCACCCTGGCAGGAAGAAATCAGCCCCAGCATTTT.

The chain is built from TRBV27 and TRBJ1-5; no reliable D call. This CDR3 spans 14 amino acids. Between the trimmed V and J ends, which lost 0 bases and 3 bases, there was a span of 6 bases. Per germline, CDR1 MNHEY and CDR2 SMNVEV (reference sequence). This CDR3 is CASSLSRDNQPQHF. CDR3 DNA: TGTGCCAGCAGTTTATCGCGGGACAATCAGCCCCAGCATTTT.